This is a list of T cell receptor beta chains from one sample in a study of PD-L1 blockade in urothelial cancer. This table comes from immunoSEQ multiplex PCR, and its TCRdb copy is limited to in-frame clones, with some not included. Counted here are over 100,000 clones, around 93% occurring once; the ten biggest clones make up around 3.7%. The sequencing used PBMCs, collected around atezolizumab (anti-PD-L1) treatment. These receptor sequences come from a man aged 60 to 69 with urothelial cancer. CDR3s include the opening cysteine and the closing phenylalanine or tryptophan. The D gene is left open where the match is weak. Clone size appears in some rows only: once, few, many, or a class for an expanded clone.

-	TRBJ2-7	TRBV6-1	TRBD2	CASMTGAAGASEQYF	TGTGCCAGCATGACGGGGGCAGCGGGGGCCTCCGAGCAGTACTTC
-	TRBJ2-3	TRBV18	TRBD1	CASSPRQGIIRTDTQYF	TGTGCCAGCTCACCACGACAGGGAATTATCCGCACAGATACGCAGTATTTT
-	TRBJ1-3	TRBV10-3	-	CAISPQEPGNTIYF	TGTGCCATCAGTCCCCAGGAACCTGGAAACACCATATATTTT
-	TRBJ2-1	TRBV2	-	CASSDGDSLMRNEQFF	TGTGCCAGCAGTGATGGCGACAGCCTTATGAGAAATGAGCAGTTCTTC
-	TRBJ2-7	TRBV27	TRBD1	CASSAWTGDLYEQYF	TGTGCCAGCAGTGCCTGGACAGGGGACTTATACGAGCAGTACTTC
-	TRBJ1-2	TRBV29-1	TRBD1	CSAVGDSKNYGYTF	TGCAGCGCTGTAGGGGACAGCAAAAACTATGGCTACACCTTC
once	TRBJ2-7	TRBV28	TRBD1	CASRRQGASYEQYF	TGTGCCAGCAGACGACAGGGGGCGTCCTACGAGCAGTACTTC
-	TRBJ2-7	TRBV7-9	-	CASSLSKSYEQYF	TGTGCCAGCAGCTTAAGCAAGTCCTACGAGCAGTACTTC
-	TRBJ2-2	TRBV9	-	CASSLRQAGELFF	TGTGCCAGCAGCTTAAGACAGGCCGGGGAGCTGTTTTTT
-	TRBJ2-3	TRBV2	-	CASSISRDPSTDTQYF	TGTGCCAGCAGTATCTCTAGAGATCCTAGCACAGATACGCAGTATTTT
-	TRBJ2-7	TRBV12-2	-	CASRPGQGGSYEQYF	TGTGCAAGTCGCCCGGGACAGGGGGGCTCCTACGAGCAGTACTTC
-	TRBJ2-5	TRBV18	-	CASLSQETQYF	TGTGCCAGCCTTAGCCAAGAGACCCAGTACTTC
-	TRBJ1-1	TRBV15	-	CATSTSRVGTEAFF	TGTGCCACCAGCACAAGCAGGGTGGGGACTGAAGCTTTCTTT